These 13 T cell receptor beta chains share one sample of origin, sequenced in a study of T cell repertoires in cytomegalovirus infection. TCRdb re-analysed the reads in MiXCR, keeping a single row per CDR3 protein. The top ten hold under 20% of the sample, which has approximately 160,000 distinct CDR3 sequences, more than 15% seen once. Sequencing was done on a sample of CD8+ T cells from PBMCs. The receptors shown here come from a human donor in good health (CMV status not recorded). Some clones in this sample may be carry-over from other donors' samples.

In its sample, this clonotype was seen a few times. The chain uses TRBV7-9 and TRBJ2-5; weak D call: TRBD1 (6 bases). CDR1 and CDR2 (germline): SEHNR, FQNEAQ (reference sequence). V lost 1 base, J lost 3 bases, and 9 bases lay in between. The CDR3 is 14 amino acids. CDR3 sequence: CASSLGGRKETQYF. The CDR3 DNA is TGTGCCAGCAGCTTAGGGGGGCGCAAAGAGACCCAGTACTTC.

The rearrangement links TRBV7-2 to TRBJ2-5; D gene unclear. The germline V and J ends were trimmed by 2 bases and 0 bases, with 7 bases remaining between them. This CDR3 region has 14 residues. Germline CDR1 is SGHTA and CDR2 is FQGNSA. The CDR3 loop reads CASSLIRDQETQYF. CDR3 coding DNA: TGTGCCAGCAGCTTAATACGCGACCAAGAGACCCAGTACTTC.

V and J are TRBV6-5 and TRBJ1-3; D is perhaps TRBD1 (6 bases). The CDR3 length is 14 residues. Germline CDR1 and CDR2: MNHEY and SVGAGI. The V and J ends lost 2 bases and 1 base respectively, with 6 bases between them. The CDR3 sequence: CASSYQGSGNTIYF. CDR3 DNA: TGTGCCAGCAGTTACCAGGGGTCTGGAAACACCATATATTTT.

The gene calls are TRBV20-1 and TRBJ1-5; D uncertain. V lost 5 bases, J lost 6 bases, and 14 bases lay in between. This CDR3 region has 13 residues. The germline V gene encodes CDR1 DFQATT and CDR2 SNEGSKA (reference sequence). CDR3 in DNA: TGCAGTGCTGGCATTGGCCTGGGTCAGCCCCAGCATTTT. Translation: CSAGIGLGQPQHF.

This clonotype was seen more than once but under ten times. The chain recombines TRBV12-3 or TRBV12-4 with TRBJ2-7; no definite D call. V lost 2 bases to trimming and J lost 4 bases, with 12 bases between them. This CDR3 contains 14 residues. Here the CDR3 DNA reads TGTGCCAGCAGTTTACGGCAGCGCCCATACGAGCAGTACTTC. It translates to CASSLRQRPYEQYF.

This clonotype has a count of ten or more. The chain links TRBV7-2 to TRBJ1-5; D gene unclear. The CDR3 has 15 residues. V was shortened by 1 base and J by 0 bases, with 7 bases between the two germline ends. CDR1 is SGHTA and CDR2 is FQGNSA in the germline V gene. CDR3 sequence (DNA): TGTGCCAGCAGCTTAGGCCCATATAGCAATCAGCCCCAGCATTTT. This codes for CASSLGPYSNQPQHF.

This clonotype was picked up many times. The chain links TRBV20-1 to TRBJ1-1; D gene uncertain. The V and J ends lost 0 bases and 5 bases respectively, with 10 bases between them. Per germline, CDR1 DFQATT and CDR2 SNEGSKA (reference sequence). The CDR3 sequence is 13 residues long. The CDR3, as DNA: TGCAGTGCTAGAGATGAGGCAGTAACTGAAGCTTTCTTT. It translates to CSARDEAVTEAFF.

This sequence joins TRBV28 and TRBJ2-1; 7 positions match TRBD2. Germline V CDR1 and CDR2: MDHEN, SYDVKM. V shed 5 bases, J shed 6 bases, and the junction held 10 bases outside the gene matches. This CDR3 has 15 residues. CDR3 bases: TGTGCCAGCAGTAGGCTAGCGGAGCTAGTCAATGAGCAGTTCTTC. It yields the protein CASSRLAELVNEQFF.

This clonotype has more than one count but fewer than ten. V and J are TRBV12-5 and TRBJ2-2, with D uncertain. V lost 1 base to trimming and J lost 3 bases, with 6 bases between them. Germline CDR1 LGHNT, CDR2 FRNRAP. CDR3 length: 14 residues. This CDR3 is CASGLAAHTGELFF. The CDR3 DNA reads as TGTGCTAGTGGTTTGGCAGCCCACACCGGGGAGCTGTTTTTT.

The J gene is TRBJ2-7, the V gene TRBV27; 8 positions agree with TRBD1. Trimming at V came to 8 bases and at J to 5 bases, leaving 8 bases not matched to a gene. The CDR3 extends over 13 amino acids. Germline CDR1 reads MNHEY; CDR2 reads SMNVEV (reference sequence). The CDR3: CASGPGGSDEQYF. In DNA, the CDR3 is TGTGCCAGCGGTCCAGGGGGCAGCGACGAGCAGTACTTC.

This chain joins TRBV7-2 and TRBJ2-5; no reliable D call. The ends were cut back, 2 bases at V and 5 bases at J, with 9 bases in the middle. Germline V gene data show CDR1 as SGHTA and CDR2 as FQGNSA. The CDR3 spans 13 residues. This CDR3 reads CASSLNFRETQYF. CDR3 DNA sequence: TGTGCCAGCAGCTTAAATTTCAGGGAGACCCAGTACTTC.

This clonotype showed up just a few times. This CDR3 fails to terminate in the conserved phenylalanine or tryptophan, so it likely reflects a read error. The DNA is omitted, as the CDR3 cannot be located on it reliably, and the CDR3 follows TCRdb's listing. The chain recombines TRBV28 with TRBJ2-5; the listed D gene, TRBD1, was not tested against the DNA. A total of 11 residues make up the CDR3, ends included. Germline V gene lookup returns CDR1 MDHEN and CDR2 SYDVKM. The CDR3 here is CASSGGRVLTI.

This clonotype was counted a few times. CDR3 amino acids: CASSGIRDYEQFF. In DNA form, the CDR3 reads TGTGCCAGCAGCGGTATCAGGGACTATGAGCAGTTCTTC. The rearrangement links TRBV9 to TRBJ2-1, with D perhaps matching TRBD2 (6 bases). CDR3 length: 13 residues. From germline, CDR1 is SGDLS and CDR2 YYNGEE. The V end was cut by 3 bases, the J end by 8 bases, with 12 bases between.